The sequence of this T cell receptor beta chain was determined in a study of radiotherapy plus CTLA-4 blockade in lung cancer. Trimming left V 4 bases short and J 5 bases short, with 17 bases between. The CDR3 runs 16 residues. CDR1 is ENHRY, CDR2 SYGVKD, per germline. Clones were read by immunoSEQ multiplex PCR, and TCRdb kept only the in-frame ones, dropping some. Among approximately 35,000 clones listed, around 85% were seen once. V and J are TRBV10-3 and TRBJ2-2; TRBD2 is a possible D gene (5 bases). This receptor was identified in a human donor with non-small cell lung cancer who had stable disease on radiotherapy plus ipilimumab. Sequenced here: peripheral blood, sampled from a patient treated with radiotherapy plus ipilimumab. In DNA, the CDR3 is TGTGCCATCAGTGGGGAGCGGCAGATAGGGACCGGGGAGCTGTTTTTT. Protein sequence: CAISGERQIGTGELFF.